The 30 T cell receptor beta chains in this list originate from one sample, sequenced in a study of response to subunit inactivated influenza vaccine. Each CDR3 protein gets one entry after TCRdb re-called the RT-PCR reads with MiXCR. The repertoire holds a few hundred thousand distinct CDR3 sequences, about 7.2% seen once, with around 14% in the top ten. The material was PBMCs from blood, obtained less than 30 months after vaccination. All receptors come from a man aged 50 to 69 who received an inactivated influenza vaccine.

This clonotype occurred a few times. V gene TRBV20-1 combines with J gene TRBJ1-1, with D hard to call. V gave up 7 bases and J gave up 0 bases, with 12 bases separating them. The CDR3 length is 13 residues. Per the germline V gene, CDR1 is DFQATT and CDR2 is SNEGSKA (reference sequence). CDR3 sequence: CSGRRKLNTEAFF. CDR3 coding DNA: TGCAGTGGACGGCGGAAGCTGAACACTGAAGCTTTCTTT.

This clonotype turned up a few times. The V and J genes are TRBV10-3 and TRBJ2-7, with TRBD2 matching 12 bases. J gave up 7 bases and V 2 bases, and 3 bases lay outside the gene matches. This CDR3 has 14 amino acids. The germline V gene encodes CDR1 ENHRY and CDR2 SYGVKD. The chain's CDR3 is CAISETSGRSEQYF. The CDR3 DNA follows: TGTGCCATCAGTGAGACTAGCGGGAGGAGTGAGCAGTACTTC.

Many counts were recorded for this clonotype. The chain couples TRBV20-1 to TRBJ1-1; D unclear. The germline CDR1 and CDR2 sequences are DFQATT and SNEGSKA (reference sequence). Trimming removed 3 bases at V and 3 bases at J, with 11 bases between. The CDR3 loop spans 13 amino acids. The CDR3 region is CSARKGSDTEAFF. The DNA for the CDR3 is TGCAGTGCTAGGAAAGGTTCGGACACTGAAGCTTTCTTT.

The chain combines TRBV25-1 with TRBJ2-1, with D perhaps TRBD1 or TRBD2 (5 bases each). Per the germline V gene, CDR1 is MGHDK and CDR2 is SYGVNS. Trimming took 3 bases from V and 10 from J, leaving 19 bases between them. There are 15 residues in the CDR3. The CDR3 coding sequence is TGTGCCAGCAGTGATGGGACCGGATGGGGCGAAGAGCAGTTCTTC. Translation gives CASSDGTGWGEEQFF.

This clonotype was observed many times. V gene TRBV12-3 or TRBV12-4 combines with J gene TRBJ2-3; D gene uncertain. V lost 7 bases and J lost 3, with 17 bases in between. The CDR3 has 15 amino acids. The CDR3 DNA is TGTGCCAGCACCCCGGGCCAGAAACTTACAGATACGCAGTATTTT. Amino acids: CASTPGQKLTDTQYF.

This clonotype was seen only once. This chain connects TRBV5-1 to TRBJ1-2, with D hard to call. The V gene lost 4 bases and the J gene lost 2 bases, with 9 bases spanning the gap. Germline CDR1 is SGHRS and CDR2 is YFSETQ. This CDR3 spans 13 amino acids. The CDR3 region is CASSTRENYGYTF. CDR3 coding DNA: TGCGCCAGCAGCACAAGGGAGAACTATGGCTACACCTTC.

This clonotype showed up many times. CDR3 protein: CSAQRAIGDYEQYF. CDR3 coding DNA: TGCAGTGCCCAAAGGGCGATCGGGGACTACGAGCAGTACTTC. The chain joins TRBV20-1 to TRBJ2-7, with TRBD2 as a possible D gene (5 bases). Germline CDR1 reads DFQATT; CDR2 reads SNEGSKA (reference sequence). The CDR3 has 14 amino acids. V lost 6 bases and J 3 bases, leaving 18 bases between the germline ends.

V usage is TRBV28 and J usage is TRBJ2-3, with D possibly matching TRBD2 (5 bases). This CDR3 region has 11 residues. V lost 8 bases, J lost 7 bases, and 10 bases lay in between. Germline CDR1 and CDR2: MDHEN and SYDVKM. This chain's CDR3 is CASEGDYTQYF. The CDR3 coding sequence is TGTGCCAGCGAGGGAGACTATACGCAGTATTTT.

This clonotype came up many times. This sequence joins TRBV28 and TRBJ2-5; 8 nucleotides match TRBD2. The CDR3 runs 14 residues. Trimming removed 6 bases from V and 5 bases from J; junction bases left unmatched: 8. Germline lookup yields CDR1 MDHEN and CDR2 SYDVKM. CDR3 region: CASSFSGMGETQYF. The CDR3 DNA reads as TGTGCCAGCAGCTTTAGCGGGATGGGGGAGACCCAGTACTTC. The whole variable domain, filled in from reference TRBV28 and TRBJ2-5, reads DVKVTQSSRYLVKRTGEKVFLECVQDMDHENMFWYRQDPGLGLRLIYFSYDVKMKEKGDIPEGYSVSREKKERFSLILESASTNQTSMYLCASSFSGMGETQYFGPGTRLLVL.

This clonotype occurred a few times. The genes are TRBV21-1 and TRBJ2-5; TRBD1 is the table's D call, not checked against the DNA. TRBV21-1 constitutes a pseudogene. The CDR3 is 14 amino acids. This CDR3 reads CRLWLPPAKETQYF. The CDR3 DNA reads as TGTCGATTATGGCTTCCCCCGGCGAAGGAGACCCAGTACTTC.

The chain links TRBV4-2 to TRBJ2-1; D is uncertain. Germline lookup yields CDR1 LGHNA and CDR2 YNFKEQ. Trimming left V 0 bases short and J 5 bases short, with 8 bases between. This CDR3 region has 14 residues. Here the CDR3 reads CASSQDPADNEQFF. In nucleotides, the CDR3 is TGTGCCAGCAGCCAAGATCCCGCTGACAATGAGCAGTTCTTC.

This clonotype showed up many times. The V and J genes are TRBV7-2 and TRBJ2-1; TRBD2 might be the D (5 bases). V was cut by 5 bases and J by 6 bases, with 14 bases left in between. The V gene's germline CDR1 is SGHTA and CDR2 FQGNSA. This CDR3 region has 14 residues. For the CDR3, the DNA is TGTGCCAGCAGCCGAGGACTCAGGAGCAATGAGCAGTTCTTC. Protein: CASSRGLRSNEQFF. Complete variable domain (other parts from reference TRBV7-2 and TRBJ2-1): GAGVSQSPSNKVTEKGKDVELRCDPISGHTALYWYRQSLGQGLEFLIYFQGNSAPDKSGLPSDRFSAERTGGSVSTLTIQRTQQEDSAVYLCASSRGLRSNEQFFGPGTRLTVL.

This clonotype was observed many times. V and J are TRBV15 and TRBJ2-1, with TRBD2 identical over 13 bases. Per the germline V gene, CDR1 is LNHNV and CDR2 is YYDKDF (reference sequence). The CDR3 sequence is 16 residues long. Trimming removed 7 bases from V and 10 bases from J; junction bases left unmatched: 13. CDR3 sequence (DNA): TGTGCCACCACCGCCCGGACTAGCGGGAGAAGATGGGAGCAGTTCTTC. This encodes CATTARTSGRRWEQFF.

This rearrangement joins TRBV7-2 to TRBJ2-5; D gene ambiguous. The CDR3 loop spans 14 amino acids. V was shortened by 3 bases and J by 5 bases, with 13 bases between the two germline ends. Germline V CDR1 and CDR2: SGHTA, FQGNSA. CDR3 in amino acids: CASSFFGHEETQYF. CDR3 DNA: TGTGCCAGCAGCTTTTTCGGTCACGAGGAGACCCAGTACTTC.

The CDR3 DNA sequence: TGTGCCACCAGCCCCCAGCCCGGGACAGGGTTCGAGCAGTACTTC. Amino acids: CATSPQPGTGFEQYF. The chain combines TRBV15 with TRBJ2-7; 9 bases fit TRBD1. V lost 5 bases to trimming and J lost 6 bases; unmatched junction nucleotides: 11. This CDR3 has 15 residues. In germline, CDR1 is LNHNV, CDR2 YYDKDF (reference sequence).

This clonotype was detected ten times or more. The gene calls are TRBV27 and TRBJ1-6; D gene ambiguous. This CDR3 has 15 amino acids. Looked up from germline, CDR1 is MNHEY and CDR2 is SMNVEV (reference sequence). Trimming removed 4 bases from V and 5 bases from J, with 12 bases in between. CDR3 nucleotide sequence: TGTGCCAGCAGTTCAGAAGCCCACAATAATTCACCCCTCCACTTT. The encoded protein is CASSSEAHNNSPLHF.

This clonotype has just a few counts. V and J are TRBV12-3 or TRBV12-4 and TRBJ1-2; 12 bases are shared with TRBD1. The trim removed 6 bases at V and 8 bases at J, leaving 10 bases unmatched. The CDR3 loop spans 15 amino acids. CDR3 in amino acids: CASRTRDRGLNGYTF. The DNA for the CDR3 is TGTGCCAGCAGGACCCGGGACAGGGGGCTTAACGGCTACACCTTC.

The gene calls are TRBV28 and TRBJ1-1; D call uncertain. Germline CDR1 and CDR2: MDHEN and SYDVKM. Trimming took off 3 bases at V and 7 bases at J, with 12 bases between the two ends. The CDR3 spans 13 residues. The chain's CDR3 is CASSFAGAYEAFF. The CDR3 bases are TGTGCCAGCAGTTTTGCCGGAGCATATGAAGCTTTCTTT.

The sample holds a few counts of this clonotype. The rearrangement links TRBV20-1 to TRBJ1-5; D is perhaps TRBD1 (5 bases). Trimming stripped 1 base from V and 0 bases from J, with 13 bases between. The CDR3 loop spans 16 amino acids. Germline V gene data show CDR1 as DFQATT and CDR2 as SNEGSKA (reference sequence). The CDR3 reads CSARGPGRNSNQPQHF. In nucleotides, the CDR3 is TGCAGTGCTAGAGGGCCAGGGAGGAATAGCAATCAGCCCCAGCATTTT.

This clonotype was seen a handful of times. CDR3 sequence: CASSPAGLLNTEAFF. In nucleotides, the CDR3 is TGTGCCAGCTCACCAGCAGGGCTTCTGAACACTGAAGCTTTCTTT. The chain employs TRBV18 and TRBJ1-1, with TRBD1 as a possible D gene (5 bases). CDR3 size: 15 residues. V was clipped by 2 bases and J by 0 bases, with 10 bases between them. Germline CDR1 is KGHSH and CDR2 is LQKENI.

In its sample, this clonotype was seen many times. The chain has TRBV5-1 and TRBJ2-2; a possible D gene is TRBD1 (6 bases). This CDR3 region has 16 residues. Germline assignment: CDR1 SGHRS and CDR2 YFSETQ. V was trimmed by 4 bases and J by 4 bases, leaving 17 bases between them. CDR3 bases: TGCGCCAGCAGCATCGACAGGCCCTCCCGCACCGGGGAGCTGTTTTTT. Amino acids: CASSIDRPSRTGELFF.

The table lists this clonotype with many counts. The chain couples TRBV10-3 to TRBJ2-1; 11 bases are shared with TRBD2. Germline V gives CDR1 ENHRY, CDR2 SYGVKD. The CDR3 has 15 amino acids. V was clipped by 10 bases and J by 9 bases; unmatched bases: 14. CDR3: CATRTSGSGVSEQFF. CDR3 nucleotides: TGTGCCACGAGAACTAGCGGGAGCGGAGTCAGTGAGCAGTTCTTC.

This clonotype was counted at least ten times. The chain links TRBV6-2 or TRBV6-3 to TRBJ2-1; the D call may be TRBD1 or TRBD2 (6 bases each). The CDR3 covers 15 residues. Deletions cut 5 bases from V and 5 bases from J, with 16 bases between. Germline CDR1 and CDR2: MNHEY and SVGEGT. The CDR3 sequence: CASSHSGGGNNEQFF. The CDR3 coding sequence is TGTGCCAGCAGTCATAGCGGAGGGGGTAACAATGAGCAGTTCTTC.

The sample holds many counts of this clonotype. The chain recombines TRBV7-2 with TRBJ2-1; D is unresolved. Germline values: CDR1 SGHTA, CDR2 FQGNSA. The V end was cut by 2 bases, the J end by 0 bases, with 11 bases between. CDR3 size: 16 residues. The DNA for the CDR3 is TGTGCCAGCAGCTTAACGCCGGTTAGCTCCTACAATGAGCAGTTCTTC. It translates to CASSLTPVSSYNEQFF. Supplemented by reference TRBV7-2 and TRBJ2-1, the full variable domain reads GAGVSQSPSNKVTEKGKDVELRCDPISGHTALYWYRQSLGQGLEFLIYFQGNSAPDKSGLPSDRFSAERTGGSVSTLTIQRTQQEDSAVYLCASSLTPVSSYNEQFFGPGTRLTVL.

The chain's CDR3 is CASSLMAGGRVDEQYF. CDR3 DNA: TGTGCCAGCAGCTTAATGGCGGGGGGTAGGGTCGACGAGCAGTACTTC. The V gene is TRBV7-2, the J gene TRBJ2-7; 8 nucleotides line up with TRBD2. The ends lost 2 bases at V and 5 bases at J; junction bases unmatched: 11. CDR1 and CDR2 (germline): SGHTA, FQGNSA. CDR3 size: 16 residues. The variable domain in full, with the rest retrieved from reference TRBV7-2 and TRBJ2-7, is GAGVSQSPSNKVTEKGKDVELRCDPISGHTALYWYRQSLGQGLEFLIYFQGNSAPDKSGLPSDRFSAERTGGSVSTLTIQRTQQEDSAVYLCASSLMAGGRVDEQYFGPGTRLTVT.

This clonotype was detected ten times or more. V is TRBV12-3 or TRBV12-4 and J is TRBJ1-1; D might be TRBD1 (6 bases). This CDR3 has 13 residues. Trimming shortened V by 1 base and J by 4 bases, and 7 bases separated the two germline ends. The CDR3 region is CASSLGGPTEAFF. The CDR3 DNA follows: TGTGCCAGCAGTTTAGGGGGGCCCACTGAAGCTTTCTTT.

The chain has TRBV20-1 and TRBJ2-7, with 13 bases lining up with TRBD2. The junction had 8 bases not matched to a gene; V was cut back by 8 bases and J by 1 base. The CDR3 spans 15 residues. CDR1 is DFQATT and CDR2 is SNEGSKA in the germline V gene (reference sequence). In DNA, the CDR3 is TGCAGTACCGGGACTAGCGGGACGGGTTCCTACGAGCAGTACTTC. This encodes CSTGTSGTGSYEQYF.

A few counts support this clonotype. CDR3 nucleotide sequence: TGTGCCAGCAGTTTATTCGGCCACTCCTACGAGCAGTACTTC. It specifies CASSLFGHSYEQYF. The V call is TRBV12-3 or TRBV12-4, the J call TRBJ2-7; D uncertain. This CDR3 is 14 amino acids long. The V and J ends lost 2 bases and 0 bases respectively, with 8 bases between them.

This clonotype was observed a handful of times. The gene calls are TRBV5-4 and TRBJ2-7; TRBD1 matches at 10 bases. The CDR3 consists of 15 residues. Trimming removed 3 bases from V and 5 bases from J; junction bases left unmatched: 8. Germline values: CDR1 SGHNT, CDR2 YYREEE (reference sequence). The CDR3 sequence: CASSSPGQGYHEQYF. The CDR3 DNA reads as TGTGCCAGCAGCTCGCCGGGACAGGGGTACCACGAGCAGTACTTC.

The chain has TRBV7-8 and TRBJ2-1; no clear D. V was cut by 1 base and J by 1 base, with 8 bases left in between. Per germline, CDR1 SGHVS and CDR2 FQNEAQ. There are 15 residues in the CDR3. CDR3 region: CASSLERDSYNEQFF. CDR3 nucleotides: TGTGCCAGCAGCTTAGAAAGGGATTCCTACAATGAGCAGTTCTTC.